This TCR beta chain comes out of a study of blood T cells in healthy people across ages. Study-wide findings and caveats: The diversity estimates, figures obtained from one million T cells, were considered underestimates.

V gave up 6 bases and J gave up 6 bases; unmatched junction bases: 1. This CDR3 contains 12 residues. The V gene's germline CDR1 is MNHEY and CDR2 SVGEGT. This clonotype was counted at least ten times. Its antigen remains unidentified. With a J-beta primer mix and a sample-barcoded 5' primer, a second PCR ran about 7 to 12 cycles. TCRdb reprocessed the 5' RACE reads via MiXCR and lists one record per CDR3 protein. The sample consists of approximately 960,000 distinct CDR3 sequences, under 35% of them appearing once. At least 6 micrograms of total RNA were extracted per sample. The same sample was also studied in work on T cells of mothers and their children.

This clonotype originated in a woman between 35 and 50 years old in good health. The sequencing sample was made of blood. The chain recombines TRBV6-2 or TRBV6-3 with TRBJ1-5; 8 bases match TRBD1. CDR3 amino acids: CASRQGGQPQHF. The CDR3 DNA follows: TGTGCCAGCAGACAGGGGGGTCAGCCCCAGCATTTT.